This TCR beta chain is from a study of STAT5B mutations in CD4+ large granular lymphocyte leukemia. V was pared by 10 bases and J by 8 bases, with 11 bases between. Germline V gene data show CDR1 as MNHEY and CDR2 as SVGAGI. CDR3 length: 11 amino acids. By frequency in the sample, this clone is medium-sized. Its specificity is unknown. Study processing details: Lowest detectable productive clonotype frequency was 2.59 x 10-5. The assay was immunoSEQ multiplex PCR, and TCRdb's table has in-frame clones only and misses some. Clonal size and the V and J genes are those of that table, whereas D and trimming came from the DNA. The data hold almost 30,000 clones, with 65% to 85% observed a single time. General observations from the study: CD4-sorted patient repertoires seemed more clonal than healthy CD4+ repertoires. 8/27 top patient clones versus 2/35 control clones were TRBV06-family. Data were not HLA-matched across samples.

The source is a human donor in good health. The chain recombines TRBV6-5 with TRBJ1-4; D not certain. The specimen sequenced was CD4+ T cells from blood buffy coats. CDR3 DNA: TGTGCCACTGCGTTTGGGGAAAAACTGTTTTTT. It specifies CATAFGEKLFF.